The 26 T cell receptor beta chains listed next were all sequenced from one sample in a study of blood T cell repertoires in COVID-19. This table comes from immunoSEQ multiplex PCR, and its TCRdb copy is limited to in-frame clones, with some not included. The sample yields more than 110,000 clones, 85% seen once. The source material was peripheral blood. The receptors come from a man in his forties or fifties with acute or convalescent COVID-19.

The genes are TRBV5-6 and TRBJ1-2; TRBD1 might be the D (5 bases). V was pared by 1 base and J by 7 bases, with 14 bases between. In germline, CDR1 is SGHDT, CDR2 YYEEEE. This CDR3 region has 14 residues. In DNA, the CDR3 is TGTGCCAGCAGCTTGACGGGGGTTTTAAGTGGCTACACCTTC. Translation: CASSLTGVLSGYTF. Complete variable domain (other parts from reference TRBV5-6 and TRBJ1-2): DAGVTQSPTHLIKTRGQQVTLRCSPKSGHDTVSWYQQALGQGPQFIFQYYEEEERQRGNFPDRFSGHQFPNYSSELNVNALLLGDSALYLCASSLTGVLSGYTFGSGTRLTVV.

This clone was detected once. The chain recombines TRBV5-6 with TRBJ1-2, with D possibly being TRBD1 (6 bases). Germline V gene data show CDR1 as SGHDT and CDR2 as YYEEEE. With 4 bases removed from V and 0 bases from J, the gap between germline ends came to 13 bases. This CDR3 region has 15 residues. The CDR3 region is CASSPDSSSNYGYTF. The DNA of the CDR3 is TGTGCCAGCAGCCCGGACAGCTCTTCTAACTATGGCTACACCTTC.

This sequence joins TRBV5-1 and TRBJ2-7, with D perhaps TRBD1 (7 bases). CDR3 length equals 13 residues. Germline CDR1 is SGHRS and CDR2 is YFSETQ. V lost 4 bases, J lost 6 bases, and 14 bases lay in between. CDR3 sequence: CASSPGTAGEQYF. The CDR3 region has the DNA TGCGCCAGCAGCCCCGGGACAGCGGGCGAGCAGTACTTC.

The CDR3 region has the DNA TGCAGCGGTAAACAGGGCTGGAACACTGAAGCTTTCTTT. Amino acids: CSGKQGWNTEAFF. The chain combines TRBV29-1 with TRBJ1-1, with D possibly being TRBD1 (6 bases). The CDR3 extends over 13 amino acids. Germline CDR1 and CDR2: SQVTM and ANQGSEA. The V gene lost 7 bases and the J gene lost 1 base, with 13 bases spanning the gap.

This rearrangement joins TRBV5-4 to TRBJ2-7, with 8 bases that match TRBD1. The CDR3 extends over 14 amino acids. V was pared by 5 bases and J by 5 bases, with 9 bases of the junction left unmatched. Germline CDR1 SGHNT, CDR2 YYREEE (reference sequence). CDR3 sequence reads: CASSWGQAPDEQYF. CDR3 DNA sequence: TGTGCCAGCAGTTGGGGACAGGCCCCCGACGAGCAGTACTTC. Looking up the rest from reference TRBV5-4 and TRBJ2-7 gives the full variable domain: ETGVTQSPTHLIKTRGQQVTLRCSSQSGHNTVSWYQQALGQGPQFIFQYYREEENGRGNFPPRFSGLQFPNYSSELNVNALELDDSALYLCASSWGQAPDEQYFGPGTRLTVT.

A single count supports this clone. The chain employs TRBV6-5 and TRBJ2-2; 7 bases line up with TRBD2. The CDR3 runs to 15 residues. Germline V gene data show CDR1 as MNHEY and CDR2 as SVGAGI. V shed 0 bases and J 3 bases; nucleotides not matched to a gene: 1. The CDR3 DNA reads TGTGCCAGCAGTTACTCCGGGGGGTACACCGGGGAGCTGTTTTTT. This translates into CASSYSGGYTGELFF.

The chain has TRBV4-1 and TRBJ2-3, with 7 nucleotides matching TRBD1. The length of the CDR3 is 14 residues. J gave up 5 bases and V 1 base, and 3 bases lay outside the gene matches. CDR1 MGHRA and CDR2 YSYEKL come from the germline V gene. The CDR3 DNA follows: TGCGCCAGCAGCCAAGGACAGGGTGTAGATACGCAGTATTTT. Amino acids: CASSQGQGVDTQYF.

The rearrangement links TRBV7-9 to TRBJ2-1; D gene unclear. The CDR3 sequence is 14 residues long. Trimming pared 7 bases from V and 0 bases from J, leaving 10 bases between. Germline CDR1 and CDR2: SEHNR and FQNEAQ (reference sequence). The DNA of the CDR3 is TGTGCCAGCACCCGCCCCAGCTCCTACAATGAGCAGTTCTTC. Protein product: CASTRPSSYNEQFF.

The V gene is TRBV12-3 or TRBV12-4, the J gene TRBJ1-5; D perhaps matches TRBD1 (5 bases). V lost 7 bases and J lost 7, with 14 bases in between. The CDR3 spans 13 residues. CDR3: CASTPGGGQPQHF. CDR3 in DNA: TGTGCCAGCACCCCTGGGGGGGGGCAGCCCCAGCATTTT.

The chain links TRBV29-1 to TRBJ2-5, with D possibly matching TRBD2 (6 bases). The CDR3 is 14 residues long. CDR1 and CDR2 (germline): SQVTM, ANQGSEA. V was pared by 6 bases and J by 4 bases, with 18 bases between. The CDR3 sequence is CSVGNVGGGETQYF. CDR3 sequence (DNA): TGCAGCGTGGGAAACGTGGGGGGTGGAGAGACCCAGTACTTC. The complete variable domain, with remaining parts taken from reference TRBV29-1 and TRBJ2-5, reads SAVISQKPSRDICQRGTSLTIQCQVDSQVTMMFWYRQQPGQSLTLIATANQGSEATYESGFVIDKFPISRPNLTFSTLTVSNMSPEDSSIYLCSVGNVGGGETQYFGPGTRLLVL.

This rearrangement joins TRBV7-8 to TRBJ2-1; 10 bases match TRBD2. Trimming took 1 base from V and 4 from J; bases not matched to a gene: 4. CDR3 length: 16 amino acids. Germline values: CDR1 SGHVS, CDR2 FQNEAQ. The CDR3 DNA is TGTGCCAGCAGCTTAGACGCGACTAGCGGGTACAATGAGCAGTTCTTC. It yields the protein CASSLDATSGYNEQFF.

CDR3 sequence (DNA): TGTGCCAGCAGAAAATCCAGGGAAAACTATGGCTACACCTTC. This sequence encodes CASRKSRENYGYTF. The chain links TRBV6-5 to TRBJ1-2; maybe TRBD1 (5 bases). V lost 6 bases, J lost 2 bases, and 13 bases lay in between. This CDR3 has 14 residues. The germline CDR1 and CDR2 sequences are MNHEY and SVGAGI.

The gene calls are TRBV19 and TRBJ2-4, with D possibly being TRBD1 (6 bases). Trimming cost V 10 bases and J 4 bases, with 17 bases left between them. The germline V gene has CDR1 LNHDA and CDR2 SQIVND (reference sequence). The CDR3 is 14 amino acids. CDR3 in DNA: TGTGCCACACACTCCCACAGGGATAAAAACATTCAGTACTTC. Its protein product is CATHSHRDKNIQYF.

V is TRBV7-9 and J is TRBJ2-5; tentatively, D is TRBD2 (6 bases). Trimming took 3 bases from V and 2 from J, leaving 10 bases between them. The germline gives CDR1 SEHNR, CDR2 FQNEAQ (reference sequence). This CDR3 is 14 amino acids long. The CDR3 protein is CASSLSLAQETQYF. The CDR3 nucleotides are TGTGCCAGCAGCTTGTCACTAGCACAAGAGACCCAGTACTTC.

The gene calls are TRBV20-1 and TRBJ2-1; no clear D. Trimming removed 1 base at V and 8 bases at J, with 6 bases between. In germline, CDR1 is DFQATT, CDR2 SNEGSKA (reference sequence). The CDR3 spans 11 residues. The CDR3 reads CSARGRYEQFF. CDR3 nucleotides: TGCAGTGCTAGAGGTCGGTATGAGCAGTTCTTC.

The J gene is TRBJ2-7, the V gene TRBV5-1, with 8 bases that match TRBD2. CDR1 and CDR2 from the germline V gene are SGHRS and YFSETQ. V dropped 3 bases and J dropped 0; count of bases not matched to a gene: 5. The CDR3 runs to 15 residues. CDR3 nucleotide sequence: TGCGCCAGCAGCTACAGCGGGAGCCTCTCCTACGAGCAGTACTTC. As protein: CASSYSGSLSYEQYF.

The chain's CDR3 is CASSPQRGEQFF. The CDR3, as DNA: TGTGCCAGCTCACCCCAAAGGGGCGAGCAGTTCTTC. V usage is TRBV18 and J usage is TRBJ2-1, with D possibly matching TRBD1 (5 bases). The CDR3 has 12 residues. The V gene's germline CDR1 is KGHSH and CDR2 LQKENI. Trimming shortened V by 3 bases and J by 10 bases, and 10 bases separated the two germline ends.

This clone has a single count. The V gene is TRBV6-6, the J gene TRBJ1-2, with D perhaps matching TRBD1 (6 bases). CDR3 length equals 14 residues. Trimming pared 6 bases from V and 4 bases from J, leaving 15 bases between. The germline gives CDR1 MNHNY, CDR2 SVGAGI (reference sequence). In nucleotides, the CDR3 is TGTGCCAGCAGCAACGGGGGGGGCGGCTATGGCTACACCTTC. This encodes CASSNGGGGYGYTF.

The gene calls are TRBV18 and TRBJ1-1; possibly TRBD1 for D (5 bases). The CDR3 has 15 residues. Trimming stripped 4 bases from V and 3 bases from J, with 15 bases between. Germline V CDR1 and CDR2: KGHSH, LQKENI. The CDR3 DNA is TGTGCCAGCTCACGCAGGGCAAGAGAGGACACTGAAGCTTTCTTT. Amino acids: CASSRRAREDTEAFF.

The rearrangement links TRBV10-3 to TRBJ2-6; 8 bases match TRBD1. This CDR3 region has 14 residues. Germline V gene lookup returns CDR1 ENHRY and CDR2 SYGVKD. The DNA for the CDR3 is TGTGCGGTGGCAGGGGGCGATGGGGCCAACGTCCTGACTTTC. Amino acids: CAVAGGDGANVLTF.

V gene TRBV2 combines with J gene TRBJ2-1; 12 nucleotides line up with TRBD2. Germline lookup yields CDR1 SNHLY and CDR2 FYNNEI. V was pared by 5 bases and J by 7 bases, with 3 bases of the junction left unmatched. The CDR3 consists of 14 residues. CDR3 amino acids: CASSRLAGENEQFF. The CDR3 DNA reads TGTGCCAGCAGTCGACTAGCGGGAGAGAATGAGCAGTTCTTC.

The genes are TRBV5-1 and TRBJ2-7; 8 bases match TRBD1. This CDR3 comprises 14 residues. From germline, CDR1 is SGHRS and CDR2 YFSETQ. V dropped 0 bases and J dropped 7; count of bases not matched to a gene: 6. The CDR3 protein is CASSLDRGAGEQYF. In DNA form, the CDR3 reads TGCGCCAGCAGCTTGGACAGGGGGGCTGGGGAGCAGTACTTC.

The V call is TRBV14, the J call TRBJ2-7; 7 nucleotides agree with TRBD1. From germline, CDR1 is SGHDN and CDR2 FVKESK. CDR3 size: 15 residues. The ends lost 2 bases at V and 2 bases at J; junction bases unmatched: 6. This CDR3 is CASSQTGATTYEQYF. The CDR3 bases are TGTGCCAGCAGCCAAACAGGGGCGACAACCTACGAGCAGTACTTC.

The table lists this clone with a few counts. V and J are TRBV27 and TRBJ1-3; tentative D call: TRBD1 (6 bases). CDR1 is MNHEY and CDR2 is SMNVEV in the germline V gene (reference sequence). The CDR3 runs 15 residues. V was clipped by 4 bases and J by 0 bases, with 10 bases between them. This CDR3 reads CASSSDSYSGNTIYF. The CDR3 DNA follows: TGTGCCAGCAGTTCGGACAGCTACTCTGGAAACACCATATATTTT.

The J gene is TRBJ1-1, the V gene TRBV12-3 or TRBV12-4; TRBD1 aligns across 7 bases. Trimming at V came to 9 bases and at J to 0 bases, leaving 4 bases not matched to a gene. This CDR3 is 13 amino acids long. In DNA, the CDR3 is TGTGCCAGTGAGGGACAGATGAACACTGAAGCTTTCTTT. It is translated as CASEGQMNTEAFF.

The genes are TRBV24-1 and TRBJ1-1, with D perhaps matching TRBD1 (5 bases). Germline V CDR1 and CDR2: KGHDR, SFDVKD. This CDR3 region has 12 residues. V was clipped by 3 bases and J by 10 bases, with 11 bases between them. The CDR3 nucleotides read TGTGCCACCAGTGATCCCGTCGGGGGAGCTTTCTTT. Its translation: CATSDPVGGAFF.